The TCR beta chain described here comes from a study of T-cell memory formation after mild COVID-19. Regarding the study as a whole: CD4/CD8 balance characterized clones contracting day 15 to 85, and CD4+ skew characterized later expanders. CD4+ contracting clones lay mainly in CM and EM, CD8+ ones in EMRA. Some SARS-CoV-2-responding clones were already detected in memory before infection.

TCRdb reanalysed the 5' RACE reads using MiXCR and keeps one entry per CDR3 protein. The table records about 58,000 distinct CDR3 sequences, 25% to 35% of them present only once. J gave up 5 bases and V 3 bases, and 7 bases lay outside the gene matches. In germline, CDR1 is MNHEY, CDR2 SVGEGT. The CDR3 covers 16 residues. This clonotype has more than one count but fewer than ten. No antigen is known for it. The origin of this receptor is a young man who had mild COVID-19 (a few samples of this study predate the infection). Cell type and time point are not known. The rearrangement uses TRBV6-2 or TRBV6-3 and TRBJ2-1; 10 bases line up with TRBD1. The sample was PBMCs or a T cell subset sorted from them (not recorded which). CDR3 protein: CASSYLGQGSDNEQFF. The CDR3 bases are TGTGCCAGCAGTTATTTGGGACAGGGGTCGGACAATGAGCAGTTCTTC.